The count of the clone carrying this T cell receptor (beta chain) is one. The CDR3 totals 16 residues. Germline lookup yields CDR1 SGHTS and CDR2 YDEGEE. With V trimmed by 5 bases and J by 4 bases, 9 bases remained unmatched. This specimen belongs to a study of OX40 agonist ivuxolimab in advanced cancers. Study background: Prior anti-PD-1, anti-PD-L1 or anti-CTLA-4 therapy did not bar entry, and more than 35% had some.

Assay: immunoSEQ multiplex PCR; the TCRdb copy retains only in-frame clones and omits some. The sample contains 23,000 or so clones, about 88% of which appear only once. Peripheral blood came from all dose cohorts at three timepoints. This chain uses TRBV5-8 with TRBJ2-3, with 11 bases lining up with TRBD1. The sequences come from CD4+ or CD8+ T cells sorted from blood, collected in a trial of the OX40 agonist ivuxolimab. The receptor was derived from an adult with an advanced solid tumor such as melanoma, head and neck, liver or kidney cancer. Written as DNA, the CDR3 is TGTGCCAGCAGGCGTGGGACAGGGGGACAAGCAGATACGCAGTATTTT. Encoded protein: CASRRGTGGQADTQYF.